The table lists the clone carrying this TCR beta chain with a few counts. Its antigen is not known. This sample was taken from a study of T-cell memory formation after mild COVID-19. Study outcomes and limitations: Largely, contracting CD4+ clones fell within CM and EM, and contracting CD8+ clones within EMRA. A subset of responding clones appeared in pre-infection memory, suggesting cross-reactive memory joined.

5'RACE with constant-segment primers yielded barcoded, UMI-tagged TCR alpha and TCR beta cDNA libraries. One entry per CDR3 protein results from TCRdb running MiXCR on the 5' RACE reads. The table records 350,000 to 450,000 distinct CDR3 sequences, around 28% of them present only once. Germline V lookup: CDR1 KGHDR, CDR2 SFDVKD. The CDR3 extends over 15 amino acids. V lost 6 bases, J lost 1 base, and 14 bases lay in between. The sequenced sample was PBMCs or a T cell subset sorted from them (not recorded which). The chain is built from TRBV24-1 and TRBJ2-5; D unresolved. The origin of this receptor is an adult woman who had mild COVID-19 (a few samples of this study predate the infection). Cell type and time point are not known. In DNA form, the CDR3 reads TGTGCCACCAGTACACAACAGCTATTCCAAGAGACCCAGTACTTC. This sequence encodes CATSTQQLFQETQYF.